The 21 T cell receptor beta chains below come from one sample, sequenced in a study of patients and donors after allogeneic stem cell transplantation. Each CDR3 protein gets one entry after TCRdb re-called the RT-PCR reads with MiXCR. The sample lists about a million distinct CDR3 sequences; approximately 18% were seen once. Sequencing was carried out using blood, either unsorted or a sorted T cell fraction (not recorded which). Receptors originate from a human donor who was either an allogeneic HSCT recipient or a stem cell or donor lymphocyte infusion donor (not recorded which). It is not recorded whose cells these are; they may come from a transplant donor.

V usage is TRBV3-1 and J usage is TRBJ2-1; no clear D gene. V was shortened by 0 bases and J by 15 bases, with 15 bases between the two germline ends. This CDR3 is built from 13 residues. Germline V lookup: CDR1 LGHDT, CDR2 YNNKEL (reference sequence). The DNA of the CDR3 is TGTGCCAGCAGCCAAGATCCTACGGGTAGTTCGTTCTTC. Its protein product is CASSQDPTGSSFF.

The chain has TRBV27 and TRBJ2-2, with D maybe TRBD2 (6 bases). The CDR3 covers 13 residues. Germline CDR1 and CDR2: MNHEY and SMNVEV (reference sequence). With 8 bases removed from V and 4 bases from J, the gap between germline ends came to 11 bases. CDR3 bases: TGTGCCAGCTGTGGGAGGTCCACCGGGGAGCTGTTTTTT. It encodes CASCGRSTGELFF.

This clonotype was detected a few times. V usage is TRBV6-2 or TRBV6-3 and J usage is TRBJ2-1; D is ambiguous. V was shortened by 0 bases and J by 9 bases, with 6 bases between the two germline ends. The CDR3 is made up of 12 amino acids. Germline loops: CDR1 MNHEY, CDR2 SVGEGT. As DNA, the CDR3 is TGTGCCAGCAGTTACTCGGTACTTGAGCAGTTCTTC. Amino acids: CASSYSVLEQFF.

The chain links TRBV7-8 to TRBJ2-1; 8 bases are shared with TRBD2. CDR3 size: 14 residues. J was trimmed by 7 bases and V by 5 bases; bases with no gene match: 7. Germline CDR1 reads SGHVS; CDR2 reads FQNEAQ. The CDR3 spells CASSGRGGLNEQFF. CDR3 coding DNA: TGTGCCAGCAGCGGACGGGGGGGCCTGAATGAGCAGTTCTTC. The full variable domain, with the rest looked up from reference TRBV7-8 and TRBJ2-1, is GAGVSQSPRYKVAKRGQDVALRCDPISGHVSLFWYQQALGQGPEFLTYFQNEAQLDKSGLPSDRFFAERPEGSVSTLKIQRTQQEDSAVYLCASSGRGGLNEQFFGPGTRLTVL.

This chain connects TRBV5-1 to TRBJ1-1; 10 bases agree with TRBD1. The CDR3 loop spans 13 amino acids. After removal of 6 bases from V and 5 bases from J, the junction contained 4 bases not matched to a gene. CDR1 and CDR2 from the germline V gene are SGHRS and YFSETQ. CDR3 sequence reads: CASNGQGGTEAFF. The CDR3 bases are TGCGCCAGCAACGGACAGGGGGGTACTGAAGCTTTCTTT.

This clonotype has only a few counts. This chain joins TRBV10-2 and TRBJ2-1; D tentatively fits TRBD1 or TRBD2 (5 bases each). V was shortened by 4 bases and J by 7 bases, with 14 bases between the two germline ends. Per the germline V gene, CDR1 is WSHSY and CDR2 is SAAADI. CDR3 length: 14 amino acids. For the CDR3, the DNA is TGCGCCAGCAGTGGTCAGGGTAGCGCGAATGAGCAGTTCTTC. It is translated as CASSGQGSANEQFF.

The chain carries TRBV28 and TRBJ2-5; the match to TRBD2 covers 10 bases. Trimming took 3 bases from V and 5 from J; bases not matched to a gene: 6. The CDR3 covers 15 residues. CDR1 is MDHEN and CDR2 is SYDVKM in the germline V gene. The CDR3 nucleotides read TGTGCCAGCAGTTTTCTAGCGGGAGCTATGGAGACCCAGTACTTC. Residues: CASSFLAGAMETQYF. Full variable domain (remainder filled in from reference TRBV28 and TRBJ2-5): DVKVTQSSRYLVKRTGEKVFLECVQDMDHENMFWYRQDPGLGLRLIYFSYDVKMKEKGDIPEGYSVSREKKERFSLILESASTNQTSMYLCASSFLAGAMETQYFGPGTRLLVL.

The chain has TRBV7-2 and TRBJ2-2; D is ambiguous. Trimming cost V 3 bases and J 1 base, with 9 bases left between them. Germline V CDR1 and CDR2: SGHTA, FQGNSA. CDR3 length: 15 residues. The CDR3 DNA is TGTGCCAGCAGCTTCAGATGGGAGAACACCGGGGAGCTGTTTTTT. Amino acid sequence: CASSFRWENTGELFF.

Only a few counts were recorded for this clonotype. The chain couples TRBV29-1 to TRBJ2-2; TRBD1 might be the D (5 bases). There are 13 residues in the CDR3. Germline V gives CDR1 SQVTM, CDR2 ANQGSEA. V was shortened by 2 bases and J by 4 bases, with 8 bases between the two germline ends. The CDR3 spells CSVEQGSTGELFF. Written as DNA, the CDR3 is TGCAGCGTTGAACAGGGCAGCACCGGGGAGCTGTTTTTT.

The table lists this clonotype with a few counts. CDR3 nucleotide sequence: TGTGCCAGCAGCCAGCTAGACAGGCCCCACACTGAAGCTTTCTTT. Its protein product is CASSQLDRPHTEAFF. The chain couples TRBV4-2 to TRBJ1-1; the D gene is possibly TRBD1 (6 bases). Per germline, CDR1 LGHNA and CDR2 YNFKEQ. The CDR3 is 15 residues long. Trimming removed 3 bases from V and 3 bases from J, with 14 bases in between.

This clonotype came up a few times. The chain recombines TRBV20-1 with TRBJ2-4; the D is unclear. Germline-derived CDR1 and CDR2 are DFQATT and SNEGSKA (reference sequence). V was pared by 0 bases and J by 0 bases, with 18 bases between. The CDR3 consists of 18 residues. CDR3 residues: CSARDRVRRDPAKNIQYF. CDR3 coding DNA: TGCAGTGCTAGAGATCGCGTCCGTAGGGATCCAGCCAAAAACATTCAGTACTTC.

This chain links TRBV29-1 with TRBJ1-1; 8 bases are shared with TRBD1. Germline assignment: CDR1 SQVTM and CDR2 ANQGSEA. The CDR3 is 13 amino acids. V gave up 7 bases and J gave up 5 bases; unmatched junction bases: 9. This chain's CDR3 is CSGLDRVGTEAFF. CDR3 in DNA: TGCAGCGGCTTGGACAGGGTAGGAACTGAAGCTTTCTTT.

In nucleotides, the CDR3 is TGTGCCAGCAGTTTCGGACTAGCGGGGCCCTCTGGGGCCAACGTCCTGACTTTC. It specifies CASSFGLAGPSGANVLTF. The rearrangement links TRBV12-3 or TRBV12-4 to TRBJ2-6; 12 positions agree with TRBD2. Unmatched junction bases numbered 3, after V lost 3 bases and J lost 0 bases. The CDR3 is made up of 18 amino acids.

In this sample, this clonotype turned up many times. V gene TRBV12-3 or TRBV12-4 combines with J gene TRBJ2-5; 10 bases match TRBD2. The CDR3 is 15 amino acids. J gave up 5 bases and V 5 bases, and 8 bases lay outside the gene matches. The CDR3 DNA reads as TGTGCCAGCAGTCCCGGACTAGCGGCCTCGGAGACCCAGTACTTC. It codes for CASSPGLAASETQYF.

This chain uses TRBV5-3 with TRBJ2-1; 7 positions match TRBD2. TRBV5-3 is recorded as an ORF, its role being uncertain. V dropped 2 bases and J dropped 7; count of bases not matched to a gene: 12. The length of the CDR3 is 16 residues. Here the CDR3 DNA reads TGTGCCAGAAGCTTACGCCTGGGAGGGAGGAAAAATGAGCAGTTCTTC. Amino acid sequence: CARSLRLGGRKNEQFF.

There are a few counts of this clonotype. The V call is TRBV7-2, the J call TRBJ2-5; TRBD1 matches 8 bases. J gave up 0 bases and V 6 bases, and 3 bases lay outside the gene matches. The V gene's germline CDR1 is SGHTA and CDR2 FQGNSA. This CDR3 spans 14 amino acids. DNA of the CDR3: TGTGCCAGCAGTACAGGGGGGAACCAAGAGACCCAGTACTTC. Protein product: CASSTGGNQETQYF.

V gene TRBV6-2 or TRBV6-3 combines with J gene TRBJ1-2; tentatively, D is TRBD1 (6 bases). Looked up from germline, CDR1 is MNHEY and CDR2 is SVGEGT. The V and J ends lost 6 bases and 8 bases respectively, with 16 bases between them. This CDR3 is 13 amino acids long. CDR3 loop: CASRSRQVPGYTF. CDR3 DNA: TGTGCCAGCAGGTCCCGACAGGTCCCGGGCTACACCTTC.

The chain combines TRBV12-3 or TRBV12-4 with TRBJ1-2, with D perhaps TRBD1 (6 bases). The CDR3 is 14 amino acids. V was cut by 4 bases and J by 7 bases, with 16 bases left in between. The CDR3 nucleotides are TGTGCCAGCAGTTCCCGGGGGGGCGGATTTGGCTACACCTTC. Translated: CASSSRGGGFGYTF.

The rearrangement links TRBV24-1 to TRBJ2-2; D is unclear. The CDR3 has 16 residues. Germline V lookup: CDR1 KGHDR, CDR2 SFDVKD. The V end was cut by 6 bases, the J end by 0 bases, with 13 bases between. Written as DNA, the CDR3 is TGTGCCACCAGTTCGAGGCGTTACCCGAACACCGGGGAGCTGTTTTTT. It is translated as CATSSRRYPNTGELFF.

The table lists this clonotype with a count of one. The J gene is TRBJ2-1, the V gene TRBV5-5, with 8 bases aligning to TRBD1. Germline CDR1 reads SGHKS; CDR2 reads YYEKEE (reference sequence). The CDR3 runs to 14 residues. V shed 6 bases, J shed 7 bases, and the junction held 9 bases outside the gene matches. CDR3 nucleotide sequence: TGTGCCAGCAACTCCCGACAGGGGCCAAATGAGCAGTTCTTC. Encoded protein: CASNSRQGPNEQFF.

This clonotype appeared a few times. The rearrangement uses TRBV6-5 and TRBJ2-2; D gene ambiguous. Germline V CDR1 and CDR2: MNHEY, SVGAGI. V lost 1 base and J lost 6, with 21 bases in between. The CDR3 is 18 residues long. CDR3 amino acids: CASSYFSRRSMVAGELFF. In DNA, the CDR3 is TGTGCCAGCAGTTACTTCTCCCGGCGATCTATGGTCGCCGGGGAGCTGTTTTTT.